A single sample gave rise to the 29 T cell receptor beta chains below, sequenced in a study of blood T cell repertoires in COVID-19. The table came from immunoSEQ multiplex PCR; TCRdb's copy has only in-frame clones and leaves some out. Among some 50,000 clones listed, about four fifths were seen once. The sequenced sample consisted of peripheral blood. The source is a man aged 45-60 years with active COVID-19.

Here the CDR3 reads CATTSGGASTDTQYF. The CDR3 nucleotides read TGCGCCACCACTAGCGGGGGGGCTAGCACAGATACGCAGTATTTT. V is TRBV5-1 and J is TRBJ2-3; 13 bases map to TRBD2. The CDR3 sequence is 15 residues long. The germline V gene encodes CDR1 SGHRS and CDR2 YFSETQ. The trim removed 9 bases at V and 0 bases at J, leaving 4 bases unmatched.

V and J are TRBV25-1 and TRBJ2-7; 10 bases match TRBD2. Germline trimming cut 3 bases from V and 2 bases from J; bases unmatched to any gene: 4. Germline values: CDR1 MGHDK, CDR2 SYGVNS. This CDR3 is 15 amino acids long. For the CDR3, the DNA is TGTGCCAGCAGTGATCCTAGCGGGGGAACCTACGAGCAGTACTTC. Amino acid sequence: CASSDPSGGTYEQYF.

The CDR3 loop is CASSQGPGDSYNEQFF. In nucleotides, the CDR3 is TGCGCCAGCAGCCAAGGTCCCGGGGATTCCTACAATGAGCAGTTCTTC. The rearrangement links TRBV4-1 to TRBJ2-1; TRBD2 might be the D (5 bases). Germline CDR1 reads MGHRA; CDR2 reads YSYEKL. V lost 1 base, J lost 1 base, and 11 bases lay in between. The CDR3 is 16 residues long.

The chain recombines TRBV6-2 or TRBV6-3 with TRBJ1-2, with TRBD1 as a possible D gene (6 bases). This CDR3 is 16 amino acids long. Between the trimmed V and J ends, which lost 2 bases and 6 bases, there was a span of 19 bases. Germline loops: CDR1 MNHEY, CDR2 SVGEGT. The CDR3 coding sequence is TGTGCCAGCAGTTACGCCCCGAGGGGGTATAGTGATGGCTACACCTTC. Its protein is CASSYAPRGYSDGYTF.

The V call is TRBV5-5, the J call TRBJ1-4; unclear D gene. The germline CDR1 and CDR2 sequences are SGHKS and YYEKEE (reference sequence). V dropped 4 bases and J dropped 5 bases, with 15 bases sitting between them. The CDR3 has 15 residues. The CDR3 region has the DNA TGTGCCAGCAGCAGAATACAGTACTCAAATGAAAAACTGTTTTTT. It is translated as CASSRIQYSNEKLFF.

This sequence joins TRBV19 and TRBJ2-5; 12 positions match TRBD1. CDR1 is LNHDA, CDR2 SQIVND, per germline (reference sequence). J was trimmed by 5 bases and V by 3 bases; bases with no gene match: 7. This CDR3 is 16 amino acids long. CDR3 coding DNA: TGTGCCAGTAGTATGACCGGGACAGGGGGCGGGGAGACCCAGTACTTC. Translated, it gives CASSMTGTGGGETQYF. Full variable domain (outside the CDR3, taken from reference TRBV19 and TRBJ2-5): DGGITQSPKYLFRKEGQNVTLSCEQNLNHDAMYWYRQDPGQGLRLIYYSQIVNDFQKGDIAEGYSVSREKKESFPLTVTSAQKNPTAFYLCASSMTGTGGGETQYFGPGTRLLVL.

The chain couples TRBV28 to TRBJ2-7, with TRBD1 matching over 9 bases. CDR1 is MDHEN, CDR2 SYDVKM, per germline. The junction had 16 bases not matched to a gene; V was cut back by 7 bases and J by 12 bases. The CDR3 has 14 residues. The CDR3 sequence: CASTSGQGTSLMYF. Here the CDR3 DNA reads TGTGCCAGCACTTCGGGACAGGGTACTTCACTCATGTACTTC.

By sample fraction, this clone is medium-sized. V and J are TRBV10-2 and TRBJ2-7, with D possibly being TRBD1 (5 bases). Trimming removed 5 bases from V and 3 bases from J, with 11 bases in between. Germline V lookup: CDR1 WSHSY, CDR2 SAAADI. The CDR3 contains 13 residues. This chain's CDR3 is CASSQGFGYEQYF. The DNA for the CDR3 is TGCGCCAGCAGTCAGGGATTTGGCTACGAGCAGTACTTC.

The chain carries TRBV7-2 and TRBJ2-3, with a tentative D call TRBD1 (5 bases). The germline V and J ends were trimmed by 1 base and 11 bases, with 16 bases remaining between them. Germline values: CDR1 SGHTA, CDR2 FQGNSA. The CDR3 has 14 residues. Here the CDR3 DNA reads TGTGCCAGCAGCTTAGACGGCGCAAAAAGGGGGCAGTATTTT. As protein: CASSLDGAKRGQYF.

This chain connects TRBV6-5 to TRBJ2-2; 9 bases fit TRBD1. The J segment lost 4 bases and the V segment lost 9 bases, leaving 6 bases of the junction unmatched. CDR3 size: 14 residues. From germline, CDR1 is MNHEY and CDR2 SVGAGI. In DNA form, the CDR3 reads TGTGCCAGGGGACAGGGTGGGGGCACCGGGGAGCTGTTTTTT. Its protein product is CARGQGGGTGELFF.

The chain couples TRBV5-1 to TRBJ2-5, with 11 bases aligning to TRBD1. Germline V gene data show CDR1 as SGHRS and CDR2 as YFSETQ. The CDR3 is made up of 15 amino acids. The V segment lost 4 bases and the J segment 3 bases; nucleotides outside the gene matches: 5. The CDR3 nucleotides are TGCGCCAGCAGCCCCGGGACAGGGGGGAAAGAGACCCAGTACTTC. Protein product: CASSPGTGGKETQYF.

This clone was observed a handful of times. This chain's CDR3 is CASSPSGSNEQYF. CDR3 nucleotides: TGTGCCAGCAGTCCCTCAGGGTCTAACGAGCAGTACTTC. The chain couples TRBV27 to TRBJ2-7, with D possibly TRBD1 on 5 matching bases. V lost 5 bases, J lost 5 bases, and 13 bases lay in between. Per germline, CDR1 MNHEY and CDR2 SMNVEV (reference sequence). This CDR3 contains 13 residues.

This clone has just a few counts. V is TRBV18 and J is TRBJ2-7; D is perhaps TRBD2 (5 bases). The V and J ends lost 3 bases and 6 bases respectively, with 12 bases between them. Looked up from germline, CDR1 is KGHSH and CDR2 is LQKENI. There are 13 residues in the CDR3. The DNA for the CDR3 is TGTGCCAGCTCACCGGGAGCTGTCGGCGAGCAGTACTTC. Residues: CASSPGAVGEQYF.

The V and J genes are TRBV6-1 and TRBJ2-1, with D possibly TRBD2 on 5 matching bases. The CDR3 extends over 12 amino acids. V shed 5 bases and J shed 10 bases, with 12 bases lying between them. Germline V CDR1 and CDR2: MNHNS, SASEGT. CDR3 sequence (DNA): TGTGCCAGCAGTCCACCCGGGGTAGAGCAGTTCTTC. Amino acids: CASSPPGVEQFF.

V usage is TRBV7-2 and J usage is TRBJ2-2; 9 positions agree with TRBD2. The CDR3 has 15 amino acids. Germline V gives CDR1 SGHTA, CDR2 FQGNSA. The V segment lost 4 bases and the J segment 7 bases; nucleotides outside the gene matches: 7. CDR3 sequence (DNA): TGTGCCAGCAGCTCCCGGGCTAGCGGGGTCGGGGAGCTGTTTTTT. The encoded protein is CASSSRASGVGELFF.

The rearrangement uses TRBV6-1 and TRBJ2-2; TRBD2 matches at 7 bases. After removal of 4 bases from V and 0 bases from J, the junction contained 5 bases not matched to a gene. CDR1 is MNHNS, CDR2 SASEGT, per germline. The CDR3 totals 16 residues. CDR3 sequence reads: CASSGGGTANTGELFF. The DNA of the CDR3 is TGTGCCAGCAGTGGGGGGGGAACTGCGAACACCGGGGAGCTGTTTTTT.

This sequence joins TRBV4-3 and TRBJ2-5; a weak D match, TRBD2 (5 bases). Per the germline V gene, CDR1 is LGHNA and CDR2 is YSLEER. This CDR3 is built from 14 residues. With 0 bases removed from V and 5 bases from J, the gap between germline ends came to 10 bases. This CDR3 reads CASSQDRGLETQYF. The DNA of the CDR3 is TGCGCCAGCAGCCAAGATAGAGGGCTCGAGACCCAGTACTTC.

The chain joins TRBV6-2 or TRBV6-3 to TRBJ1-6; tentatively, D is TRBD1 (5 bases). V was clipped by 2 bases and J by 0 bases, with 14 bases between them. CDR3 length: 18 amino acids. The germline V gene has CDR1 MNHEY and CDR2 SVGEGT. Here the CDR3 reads CASSYNSGRPSYNSPLHF. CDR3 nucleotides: TGTGCCAGCAGTTACAACTCAGGGCGCCCCTCCTATAATTCACCCCTCCACTTT.

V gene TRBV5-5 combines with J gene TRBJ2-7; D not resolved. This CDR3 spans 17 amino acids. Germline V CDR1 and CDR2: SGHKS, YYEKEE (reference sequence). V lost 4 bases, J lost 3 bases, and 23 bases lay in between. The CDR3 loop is CASSRNPSGRQRYEQYF. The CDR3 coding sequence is TGTGCCAGCAGCCGGAATCCCTCAGGTCGCCAACGCTACGAGCAGTACTTC.

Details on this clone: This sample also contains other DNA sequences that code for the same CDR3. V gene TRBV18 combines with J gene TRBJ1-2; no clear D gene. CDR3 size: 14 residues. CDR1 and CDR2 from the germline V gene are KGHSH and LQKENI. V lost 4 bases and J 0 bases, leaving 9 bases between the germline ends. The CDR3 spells CASSRDTANYGYTF. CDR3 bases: TGTGCCAGCTCACGAGACACCGCTAACTATGGCTACACCTTC.

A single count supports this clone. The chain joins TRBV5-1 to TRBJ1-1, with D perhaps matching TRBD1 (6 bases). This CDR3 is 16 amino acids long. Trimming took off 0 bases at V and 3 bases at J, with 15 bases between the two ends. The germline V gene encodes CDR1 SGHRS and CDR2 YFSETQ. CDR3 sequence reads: CASSLEGGRGDTEAFF. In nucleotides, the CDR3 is TGCGCCAGCAGCTTGGAGGGGGGGCGCGGGGACACTGAAGCTTTCTTT.

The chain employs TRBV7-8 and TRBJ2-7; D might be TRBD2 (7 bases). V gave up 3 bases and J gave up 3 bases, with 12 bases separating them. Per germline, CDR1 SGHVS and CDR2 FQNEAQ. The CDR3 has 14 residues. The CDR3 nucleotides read TGTGCCAGCAGCTTCGCGGGGGCCTTCTACGAGCAGTACTTC. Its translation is CASSFAGAFYEQYF.

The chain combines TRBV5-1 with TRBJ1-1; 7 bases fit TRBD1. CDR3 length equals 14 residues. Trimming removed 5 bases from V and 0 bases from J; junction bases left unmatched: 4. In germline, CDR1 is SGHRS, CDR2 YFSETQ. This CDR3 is CASRTGVMNTEAFF. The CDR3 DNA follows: TGCGCCAGCAGAACAGGGGTCATGAACACTGAAGCTTTCTTT.

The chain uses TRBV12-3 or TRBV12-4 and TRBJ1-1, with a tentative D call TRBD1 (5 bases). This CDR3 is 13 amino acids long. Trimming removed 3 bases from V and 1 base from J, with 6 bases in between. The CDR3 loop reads CASSFQGNTEAFF. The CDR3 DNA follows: TGTGCCAGCAGTTTTCAGGGGAACACTGAAGCTTTCTTT.

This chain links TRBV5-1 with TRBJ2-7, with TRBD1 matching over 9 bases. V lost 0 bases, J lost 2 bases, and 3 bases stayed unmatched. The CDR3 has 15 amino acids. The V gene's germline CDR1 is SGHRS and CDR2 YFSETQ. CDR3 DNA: TGCGCCAGCAGCTTGGGGGACAGGGAACCCTACGAGCAGTACTTC. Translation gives CASSLGDREPYEQYF.

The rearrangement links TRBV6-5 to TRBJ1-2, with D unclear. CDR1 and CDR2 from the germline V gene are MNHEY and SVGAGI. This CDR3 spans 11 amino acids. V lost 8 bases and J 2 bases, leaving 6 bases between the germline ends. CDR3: CASEENYGYTF. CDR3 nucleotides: TGTGCCAGCGAGGAGAACTATGGCTACACCTTC.

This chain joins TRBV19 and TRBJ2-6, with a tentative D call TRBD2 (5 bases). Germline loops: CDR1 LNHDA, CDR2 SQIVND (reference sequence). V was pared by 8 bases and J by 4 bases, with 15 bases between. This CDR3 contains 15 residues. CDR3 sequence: CASSNYGVGANVLTF. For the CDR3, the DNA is TGTGCCAGTTCAAATTACGGGGTCGGGGCCAACGTCCTGACTTTC.

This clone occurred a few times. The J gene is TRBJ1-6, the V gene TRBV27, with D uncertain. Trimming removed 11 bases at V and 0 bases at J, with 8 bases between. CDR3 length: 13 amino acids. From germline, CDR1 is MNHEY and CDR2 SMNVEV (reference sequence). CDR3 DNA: TGTGCCTCTCTCGGCTCCTATAATTCACCCCTCCACTTT. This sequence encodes CASLGSYNSPLHF.

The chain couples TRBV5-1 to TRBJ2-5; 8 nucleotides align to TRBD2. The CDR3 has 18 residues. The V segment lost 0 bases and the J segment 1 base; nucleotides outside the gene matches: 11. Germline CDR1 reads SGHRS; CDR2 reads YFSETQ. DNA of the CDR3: TGCGCCAGCAGCTTGGCCGGGAGCGGGGGCTCCTTCCAAGAGACCCAGTACTTC. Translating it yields CASSLAGSGGSFQETQYF.